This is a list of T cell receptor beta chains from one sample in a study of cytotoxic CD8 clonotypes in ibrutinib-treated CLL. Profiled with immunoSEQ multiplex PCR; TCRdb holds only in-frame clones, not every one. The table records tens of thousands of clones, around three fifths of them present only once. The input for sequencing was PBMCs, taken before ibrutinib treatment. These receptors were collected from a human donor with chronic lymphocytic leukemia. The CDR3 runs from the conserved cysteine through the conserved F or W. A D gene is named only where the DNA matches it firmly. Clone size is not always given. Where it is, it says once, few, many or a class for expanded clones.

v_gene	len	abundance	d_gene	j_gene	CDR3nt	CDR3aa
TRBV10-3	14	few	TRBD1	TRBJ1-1	TGTGCCATCAGGGACAGGATCATGAACACTGAAGCTTTCTTT	CAIRDRIMNTEAFF
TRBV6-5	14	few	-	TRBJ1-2	TGTGCCAGCAGTTACTCCGCAGGGCTCTATGGCTACACCTTC	CASSYSAGLYGYTF
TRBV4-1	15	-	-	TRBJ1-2	TGCGCCAGCAGCCAAGATTACGGGGCGGGCTATGGCTACACCTTC	CASSQDYGAGYGYTF
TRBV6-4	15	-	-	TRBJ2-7	TGTGCCAGCAGTGACTCTGGGGAATGGACTTACGAGCAGTACTTC	CASSDSGEWTYEQYF
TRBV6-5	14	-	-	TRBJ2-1	TGTGCCAGCAGTCCGAGCGGATACTACAATGAGCAGTTCTTC	CASSPSGYYNEQFF
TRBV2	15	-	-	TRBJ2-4	TGTGCCAGCAGGCAGGGGTCTCTAGCCAAAAACATTCAGTACTTC	CASRQGSLAKNIQYF
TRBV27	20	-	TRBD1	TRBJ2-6	TGTGCCAGCAGTTTCCTTAGAACGGGCACAGGGGGGTCTGGGGCCAACGTCCTGACTTTC	CASSFLRTGTGGSGANVLTF
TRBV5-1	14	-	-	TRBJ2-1	TGCGCCAGCAGCCTTCTCGGTGTGAGCAATGAGCAGTTCTTC	CASSLLGVSNEQFF
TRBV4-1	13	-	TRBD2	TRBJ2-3	TGCGCCAGCAGCCAGCTTGGGAGGGGTACGCAGTATTTT	CASSQLGRGTQYF
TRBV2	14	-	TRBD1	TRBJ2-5	TGTGCCAGCAGCGACCGACAGGGGCAAGAGACCCAGTACTTC	CASSDRQGQETQYF
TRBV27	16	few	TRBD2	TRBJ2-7	TGTGCCAGCAGACGGGGGGACTTTCCCCTTTCCTACGAGCAGTACTTC	CASRRGDFPLSYEQYF
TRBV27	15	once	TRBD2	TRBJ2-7	TGTGCCAGCAGGCGAGCCGGGACTACGCCTTACGAGCAGTACTTC	CASRRAGTTPYEQYF
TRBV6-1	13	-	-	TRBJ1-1	TGTGCCGCGGTCCGGCGGGGGAACACTGAAGCTTTCTTT	CAAVRRGNTEAFF
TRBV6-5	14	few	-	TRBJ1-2	TGTGCCAGCAGGCTCACTGTCACTGACTATGGCTACACCTTC	CASRLTVTDYGYTF
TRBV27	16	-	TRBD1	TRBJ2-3	TGTGCCAGCAGACATGACAGGGAATGGGGCACAGATACGCAGTATTTT	CASRHDREWGTDTQYF
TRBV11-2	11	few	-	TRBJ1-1	TGTGCCAGCAGCGTGAACACTGAAGCTTTCTTT	CASSVNTEAFF
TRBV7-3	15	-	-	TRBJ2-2	TGTGCCAGCAGCTTAGGTCTGGGGGCGGACGGGGAGCTGTTTTTT	CASSLGLGADGELFF
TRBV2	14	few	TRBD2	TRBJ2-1	TGTGCCAGCAGTCGGACTAGCGGGGACAATGAGCAGTTCTTC	CASSRTSGDNEQFF
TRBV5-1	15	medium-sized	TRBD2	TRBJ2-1	TGCGCCAGCAGGCGAGCGGGGGACTCCTACAATGAGCAGTTCTTC	CASRRAGDSYNEQFF
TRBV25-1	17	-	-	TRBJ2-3	TGTGCCAGCAGTGAAAAGACGTTCCGATCCGGCCCAGATACGCAGTATTTT	CASSEKTFRSGPDTQYF
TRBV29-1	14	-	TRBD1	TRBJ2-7	TGCAGCGTTGACGGACAGGGGGGGACCTACGAGCAGTACTTC	CSVDGQGGTYEQYF
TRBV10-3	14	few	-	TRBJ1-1	TGTGCCATCAGTGAGTTCGCATCGGCCGTAGAAGCTTTCTTT	CAISEFASAVEAFF
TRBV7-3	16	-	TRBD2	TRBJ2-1	TGTGCCAGCAGCTTACAGCGGGGGGGTCCCTACAATGAGCAGTTCTTC	CASSLQRGGPYNEQFF
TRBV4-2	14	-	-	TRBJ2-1	TGTGCCAGCAGCCAAGAAGGGGTTATCAATGAGCAGTTCTTC	CASSQEGVINEQFF
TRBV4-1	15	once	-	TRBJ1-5	TGCGCCAGCAGCCGGGGCGAGGTTAGCAATCAGCCCCAGCATTTT	CASSRGEVSNQPQHF
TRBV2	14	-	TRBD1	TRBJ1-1	TGTGCCAGCAGGGGACAGGGATGGGACACTGAAGCTTTCTTT	CASRGQGWDTEAFF
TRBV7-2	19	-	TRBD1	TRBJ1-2	TGTGCCAGCAGCCGCGGTAGGGGACAGGCCATCCCTGCTAACTATGGCTACACCTTC	CASSRGRGQAIPANYGYTF
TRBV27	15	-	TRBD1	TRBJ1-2	TGTGCCAGCAGTCCATGGGACAGGGGGGCGTATGGCTACACCTTC	CASSPWDRGAYGYTF
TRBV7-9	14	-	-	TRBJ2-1	TGTGCCAGCAGCTTAGTGAGCAACAACAATGAGCAGTTCTTC	CASSLVSNNNEQFF
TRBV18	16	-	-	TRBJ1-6	TGTGCCAGCTCACCAATGGGGGACTCCTATAATTCACCCCTCCACTTT	CASSPMGDSYNSPLHF
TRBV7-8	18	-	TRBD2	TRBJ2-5	TGTGCCAGCAGCTTAGCGCGGGCCAGCGGGGGGCGGAAAGAGACCCAGTACTTC	CASSLARASGGRKETQYF
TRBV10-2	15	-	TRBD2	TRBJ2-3	TGCGCCAGCAGTGAGGCCGGGACTAGGATGGATACGCAGTATTTT	CASSEAGTRMDTQYF
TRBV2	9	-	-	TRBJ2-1	TGTGCCATCAACAATGAGCAGTTCTTC	CAINNEQFF
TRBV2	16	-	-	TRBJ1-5	TGTGCCAGCAGTGATCACGGTCTCTATAGCAATCAGCCCCAGCATTTT	CASSDHGLYSNQPQHF
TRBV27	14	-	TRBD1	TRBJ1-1	TGTGCCAGCAGTCGCGGGACAGGGGGGACTGAAGCTTTCTTT	CASSRGTGGTEAFF
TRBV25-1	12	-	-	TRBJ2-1	TGTGCCAGCAGTACCCGGGTGGATGAGCAGTTCTTC	CASSTRVDEQFF
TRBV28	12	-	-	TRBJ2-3	TGTGCCAGCAGTTTAACGGCTGATACGCAGTATTTT	CASSLTADTQYF
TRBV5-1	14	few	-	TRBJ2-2	TGCGCCAGCAGCTTAACAGGGCTAACCGGGGAGCTGTTTTTT	CASSLTGLTGELFF
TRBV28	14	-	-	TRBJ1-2	TGTGCCAGCAGTTTCGAGGGCCCGCGAGATGGCTACACCTTC	CASSFEGPRDGYTF
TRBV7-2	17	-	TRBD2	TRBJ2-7	TGTGCCAGCAGCTTAACCCTTGGGGGAGGGAAGCTTTACGAGCAGTACTTC	CASSLTLGGGKLYEQYF
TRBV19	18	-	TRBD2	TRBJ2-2	TGTGCCAGTAGTGGCGCTAGCGGGACTAGACCGAACACCGGGGAGCTGTTTTTT	CASSGASGTRPNTGELFF
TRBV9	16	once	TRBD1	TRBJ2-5	TGTGCCAGCAGCGTACATACAGGGGGGTTACAAGAGACCCAGTACTTC	CASSVHTGGLQETQYF
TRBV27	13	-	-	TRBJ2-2	TGTGCCAGCAGTTTGGGGGCCCCCGGGGAGCTGTTTTTT	CASSLGAPGELFF
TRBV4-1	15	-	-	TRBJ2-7	TGCGCCAGCAGCCAAGATGAGGCAGGTTTTGACGAGCAGTACTTC	CASSQDEAGFDEQYF
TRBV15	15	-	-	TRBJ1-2	TGTGCCACCAGCCCCGACCAGGGCGGGAGCTATGGCTACACCTTC	CATSPDQGGSYGYTF
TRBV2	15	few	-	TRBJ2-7	TGTGCCAGCAGTGAATACACTCAGAACTCCTACGAGCAGTACTTC	CASSEYTQNSYEQYF
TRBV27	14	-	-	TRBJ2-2	TGTGCCAGCAGTTTATCGGGGGGTCCCGGGGAGCTGTTTTTT	CASSLSGGPGELFF
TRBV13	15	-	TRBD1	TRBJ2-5	TGTGCCAGCAGCTCGACAGGGGATGGAGTAGAGACCCAGTACTTC	CASSSTGDGVETQYF